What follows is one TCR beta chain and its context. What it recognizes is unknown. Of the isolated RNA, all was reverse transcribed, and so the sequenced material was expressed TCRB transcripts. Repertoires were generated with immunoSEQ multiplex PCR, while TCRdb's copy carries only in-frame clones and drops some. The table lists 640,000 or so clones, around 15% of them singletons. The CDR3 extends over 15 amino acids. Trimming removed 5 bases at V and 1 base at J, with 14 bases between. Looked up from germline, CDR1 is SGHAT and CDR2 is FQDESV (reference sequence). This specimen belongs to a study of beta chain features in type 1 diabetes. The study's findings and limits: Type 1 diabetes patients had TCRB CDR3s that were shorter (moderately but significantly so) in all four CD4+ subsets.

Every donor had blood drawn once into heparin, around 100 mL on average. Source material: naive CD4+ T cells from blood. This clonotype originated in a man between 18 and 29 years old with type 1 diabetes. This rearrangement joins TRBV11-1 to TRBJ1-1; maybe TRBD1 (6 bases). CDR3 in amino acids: CASSPQGHPNTEAFF. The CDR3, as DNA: TGTGCCAGCAGCCCCCAGGGGCACCCGAACACTGAAGCTTTCTTT.